These T cell receptor beta chains were read from a single sample in a study of T cells in Graves' hyperthyroidism and ophthalmopathy. MiXCR, applied by TCRdb to the multiplex PCR reads, yields one record per CDR3 protein. The sample comprises around 280,000 distinct CDR3 sequences, roughly 13% of which are singletons, and less than 8% rests with the top ten. The sequenced material came from blood. These receptors all come from a middle-aged woman with Graves' hyperthyroidism. Each CDR3 is given with its conserved first and last residue. The order of the fields is V gene, clone size, J gene, D gene, CDR3 protein, CDR3 DNA. The D gene is left open where the match is weak. The size of a clone is reported for some rows only, either as once, few or many, or as a class for expanded clones.

TRBV6-1	-	TRBJ2-3	TRBD1	CASSPIRDRSTDTQYF	TGTGCCAGCAGTCCAATCCGGGACAGGTCCACAGATACGCAGTATTTT
TRBV18	few	TRBJ1-3	-	CASSPPARGAGNTIYF	TGTGCCAGCTCACCCCCGGCCCGGGGCGCCGGAAACACCATATATTTT
TRBV19	many	TRBJ1-2	-	CASSIGKLVGYTF	TGTGCCAGTAGTATTGGAAAACTGGTTGGCTACACCTTC
TRBV30	-	TRBJ2-1	-	CARSMRFNEQFF	TGTGCCCGGAGTATGCGGTTCAATGAGCAGTTCTTC
TRBV2	many	TRBJ2-5	TRBD2	CASEPGLASGGETQYF	TGTGCCAGCGAACCGGGACTAGCGTCGGGTGGGGAGACCCAGTACTTC
TRBV5-1	-	TRBJ2-2	TRBD2	CASRPTSYDTGELFF	TGCGCCAGCAGACCGACTAGCTACGACACCGGGGAGCTGTTTTTT
TRBV7-9	-	TRBJ2-7	-	CASSAWGGGESDPYEQYF	TGTGCCAGCAGCGCCTGGGGAGGGGGTGAAAGCGACCCCTACGAGCAGTACTTC
TRBV7-9	-	TRBJ1-1	-	CASSPGGGAEAFF	TGTGCCAGCAGCCCTGGGGGGGGGGCTGAAGCTTTCTTT
TRBV28	many	TRBJ1-4	TRBD1	CASSLQGATNEKLFF	TGTGCCAGCAGCTTGCAGGGGGCCACTAATGAAAAACTGTTTTTT
TRBV25-1	few	TRBJ1-6	-	CASSLQSGSPLHF	TGTGCCAGCAGTTTACAGTCTGGGTCACCCCTCCACTTT
TRBV10-3	few	TRBJ1-3	-	CAIRRASGNTIYF	TGTGCCATCAGGAGAGCGTCTGGAAACACCATATATTTT
TRBV7-9	many	TRBJ1-6	-	CASSTPGSYNSPLHF	TGTGCCAGCAGCACCCCAGGGTCCTATAATTCACCCCTCCACTTT
TRBV5-8	few	TRBJ2-5	-	CASSSNTGETQYF	TGTGCCAGCAGTTCTAACACTGGGGAGACCCAGTACTTC
TRBV6-1	few	TRBJ1-5	-	CASSDGKDQPQHF	TGTGCCAGCAGCGACGGGAAAGATCAGCCCCAGCATTTT
TRBV2	many	TRBJ2-5	-	CASSENPPGRETQYF	TGTGCCAGCAGTGAAAACCCCCCAGGGCGGGAGACCCAGTACTTC
TRBV15	many	TRBJ1-5	TRBD1	CATSRTGGGQPQHF	TGTGCCACCAGCAGGACAGGGGGGGGGCAGCCCCAGCATTTT
TRBV18	few	TRBJ1-1	-	CASSPTGQQNTEAFF	TGTGCCAGCTCACCAACCGGACAGCAGAACACTGAAGCTTTCTTT
TRBV28	many	TRBJ1-3	TRBD1	CASSLGAEGASGNTIYF	TGTGCCAGCAGTTTAGGGGCGGAGGGGGCCTCTGGAAACACCATATATTTT
TRBV28	many	TRBJ1-2	TRBD1	CASSHGQVPVGGYTF	TGTGCCAGCAGTCACGGACAGGTGCCCGTCGGGGGCTACACCTTC
TRBV6-2/TRBV6-3	many	TRBJ1-5	TRBD1	CASRKITGDNQPQHF	TGTGCCAGCAGAAAAATCACAGGGGACAATCAGCCCCAGCATTTT
TRBV7-9	-	TRBJ2-7	-	CASSSPSPQGLSYEQYF	TGTGCCAGCAGCTCCCCCTCTCCGCAGGGACTCTCCTACGAGCAGTACTTC
TRBV10-1	many	TRBJ1-3	-	CASSELTSAGNTIYF	TGCGCCAGCAGTGAATTGACATCGGCGGGAAACACCATATATTTT
TRBV29-1	few	TRBJ2-7	-	CSVSIWGEQYF	TGCAGCGTTTCGATCTGGGGCGAGCAGTACTTC